The entry below gives a single T cell receptor beta chain sequence along with its context. The antigen remains unidentified. Other DNA sequences in this sample translate to the same CDR3. This sample was included in a study of shared clonotypes between healthy human individuals. In the study overall: Three plates each covered CD4 naive and memory; CD8 naive two, CD8 memory one.

Notes on the study in general: Large depth notwithstanding, sorted-subset sequencing proved incomplete by rarefaction.

J gave up 0 bases and V 0 bases, and 1 base lay outside the gene matches. The CDR3 runs to 16 residues. Germline-derived CDR1 and CDR2 are PRHDT and FYEKMQ (reference sequence). Naive CD8 isolation took CD45RO-negative cells positively selected for CCR7 and excluded terminally differentiated effector memory CD45RA+ cells. Adults of Caucasian background living in Nashville, Tennessee made up all donors. The sorted-subset replicate PCRs were given around 200 ng DNA, which is some 29,000 T cell genomes. Sequencing was performed with immunoSEQ multiplex PCR; in TCRdb, only in-frame clones are kept and a portion is missing. In the table there are about 2 million clones, less than 95% of which are singletons.

The sequence was obtained from a man aged 18 to 29 in good health. Material: naive CD8+ T cells sorted from blood. This chain connects TRBV13 to TRBJ2-5, with TRBD2 matching over 10 bases. The CDR3 sequence: CASSLGLAGDQETQYF. The DNA of the CDR3 is TGTGCCAGCAGCTTAGGTCTAGCGGGGGACCAAGAGACCCAGTACTTC.